This section outlines one TCR beta chain sequence together with its context. Its antigen is not known. RNA was extracted with the RNeasy kit, and a quantity of about 0.45 to 1 ug was reverse transcribed using random hexamers. Via MiXCR, TCRdb re-called the immunoSEQ multiplex PCR reads, giving one row per CDR3 protein. The sample contains roughly 160,000 distinct CDR3 sequences, about 96% of which appear only once. The data stem from a study of CD8 T cells in Susac syndrome. Whole-study findings and limits: The TCR sequencing and HLA analysis in the study involved a relatively small number of individuals, as the study acknowledged.

Trimming took off 3 bases at V and 3 bases at J, with 9 bases between the two ends. The CDR3 spans 14 residues. Germline values: CDR1 SGHTA, CDR2 FQGNSA. The chain combines TRBV7-2 with TRBJ2-4; no reliable D call. The sequence derives from a human donor with Susac syndrome. The material sequenced was CD4+ T cells from PBMCs. CDR3 sequence: CASSLSEDKNIQYF. CDR3 in DNA: TGTGCCAGCAGCTTGTCAGAGGACAAAAACATTCAGTACTTC. Combining the CDR3 with reference TRBV7-2 and TRBJ2-4 gives the whole variable domain GAGVSQSPSNKVTEKGKDVELRCDPISGHTALYWYRQSLGQGLEFLIYFQGNSAPDKSGLPSDRFSAERTGGSVSTLTIQRTQQEDSAVYLCASSLSEDKNIQYFGAGTRLSVL.